Following are 6 T cell receptor beta chains from one sample sequenced in a study of shared clonotypes between healthy human individuals. Naive CD8 cells comprised CD45RO-negative, CCR7-positively selected cells, excluding terminally differentiated effector memory CD45RA+ cells. Method: immunoSEQ multiplex PCR; TCRdb's copy keeps in-frame clones and lacks some. The top ten hold more than 1.5% of the sample, which has roughly 2.1 million clones, about 92% seen once. Input material: naive CD8+ T cells from PBMCs. The receptor source for this set is a man younger than 35 in good health. Some clones in this sample may be carry-over from other donors' samples.

The rearrangement links TRBV12-5 to TRBJ2-1, with unresolved D. Germline CDR1 is LGHNT and CDR2 is FRNRAP. V lost 5 bases to trimming and J lost 6 bases, with 11 bases between them. This CDR3 is built from 13 residues. In DNA form, the CDR3 reads TGTGCTAGTGGTCCCACTGTAGGCAATGAGCAGTTCTTC. Amino acids: CASGPTVGNEQFF.

This chain joins TRBV15 and TRBJ2-2; D remains unclear. The CDR3 covers 12 residues. The V end lost 4 bases, the J end lost 8 bases, and 8 bases lay between the germline ends. Looked up from germline, CDR1 is LNHNV and CDR2 is YYDKDF (reference sequence). The CDR3 sequence is CATSNGGGELFF. The CDR3 nucleotides are TGTGCCACCAGCAATGGTGGTGGGGAGCTGTTTTTT.

The chain links TRBV25-1 to TRBJ2-6, with a possible D match to TRBD1 (5 bases). This CDR3 has 13 amino acids. CDR1 and CDR2 from the germline V gene are MGHDK and SYGVNS. Here the CDR3 reads CPLKGTGANVLTF. Here the CDR3 DNA reads TGTCCCCTCAAGGGGACTGGGGCCAACGTCCTGACTTTC.

The rearrangement links TRBV7-9 to TRBJ2-7, with D perhaps being TRBD1 or TRBD2 (5 bases each). Trimming cost V 5 bases and J 0 bases, with 11 bases left between them. Germline V gene data show CDR1 as SEHNR and CDR2 as FQNEAQ (reference sequence). The CDR3 runs to 14 residues. As DNA, the CDR3 is TGTGCCAGCAGCCACCGGGGCCTCTCCTACGAGCAGTACTTC. This gives the protein CASSHRGLSYEQYF. Based on the CDR3 plus reference TRBV7-9 and TRBJ2-7, the full variable domain is DTGVSQNPRHKITKRGQNVTFRCDPISEHNRLYWYRQTLGQGPEFLTYFQNEAQLEKSRLLSDRFSAERPKGSFSTLEIQRTEQGDSAMYLCASSHRGLSYEQYFGPGTRLTVT.

Points on this clone: Within the sample, other DNA sequences also encode this same CDR3. The V call is TRBV7-9, the J call TRBJ1-1; D unclear. Between the trimmed V and J ends, which lost 3 bases and 3 bases, there was a span of 8 bases. The CDR3 is 13 amino acids. The V gene's germline CDR1 is SEHNR and CDR2 FQNEAQ (reference sequence). CDR3 in amino acids: CASSLVGYTEAFF. In DNA form, the CDR3 reads TGTGCCAGCAGCTTGGTCGGGTACACTGAAGCTTTCTTT.

The chain uses TRBV27 and TRBJ2-7; either TRBD1 or TRBD2 may fit D (5 bases each). CDR1 is MNHEY and CDR2 is SMNVEV in the germline V gene (reference sequence). V was clipped by 5 bases and J by 6 bases, with 23 bases between them. The CDR3 is 16 amino acids. CDR3 in DNA: TGTGCCAGCAGTCCCCTTGGGGGAACGGGCTTTATCGAGCAGTACTTC. Translating gives CASSPLGGTGFIEQYF.